The table lists the clone carrying this T cell receptor beta chain with many counts. Time point here: newly diagnosed GD, antithyroid drugs for less than 3 months. The TCR library used RNA extracted from PBMCs. Sequencing libraries for TCR beta were prepared with iRepertoire HTBI primers and Arm-PCR of CDR3 regions. TCRdb reanalysed the multiplex PCR reads using MiXCR and keeps one entry per CDR3 protein. The sample contains 350,000 to 450,000 distinct CDR3 sequences, approximately 16% of which appear only once. This entry belongs to a study of regulatory T cells in long-lasting Graves disease. CDR3 length: 15 amino acids. The germline V gene encodes CDR1 MDHEN and CDR2 SYDVKM. The same data also contributed to another study, on T cells in Graves' hyperthyroidism and ophthalmopathy.

The genes are TRBV28 and TRBJ2-5; D is perhaps TRBD2 (6 bases). The end of the DNA is better explained by TRBJ2-1, so the J call may be wrong. The origin of this receptor is a woman aged 40 to 55 with Graves disease. This specimen was peripheral blood mononuclear cells (PBMCs), taken at new diagnosis, from a patient treated with antithyroid drugs. The CDR3 DNA follows: TGTGCCAGCAGCCCAACCCACCGGGGGTACAATGAGCAGTTCTTC. Amino acid sequence: CASSPTHRGYNEQFF.